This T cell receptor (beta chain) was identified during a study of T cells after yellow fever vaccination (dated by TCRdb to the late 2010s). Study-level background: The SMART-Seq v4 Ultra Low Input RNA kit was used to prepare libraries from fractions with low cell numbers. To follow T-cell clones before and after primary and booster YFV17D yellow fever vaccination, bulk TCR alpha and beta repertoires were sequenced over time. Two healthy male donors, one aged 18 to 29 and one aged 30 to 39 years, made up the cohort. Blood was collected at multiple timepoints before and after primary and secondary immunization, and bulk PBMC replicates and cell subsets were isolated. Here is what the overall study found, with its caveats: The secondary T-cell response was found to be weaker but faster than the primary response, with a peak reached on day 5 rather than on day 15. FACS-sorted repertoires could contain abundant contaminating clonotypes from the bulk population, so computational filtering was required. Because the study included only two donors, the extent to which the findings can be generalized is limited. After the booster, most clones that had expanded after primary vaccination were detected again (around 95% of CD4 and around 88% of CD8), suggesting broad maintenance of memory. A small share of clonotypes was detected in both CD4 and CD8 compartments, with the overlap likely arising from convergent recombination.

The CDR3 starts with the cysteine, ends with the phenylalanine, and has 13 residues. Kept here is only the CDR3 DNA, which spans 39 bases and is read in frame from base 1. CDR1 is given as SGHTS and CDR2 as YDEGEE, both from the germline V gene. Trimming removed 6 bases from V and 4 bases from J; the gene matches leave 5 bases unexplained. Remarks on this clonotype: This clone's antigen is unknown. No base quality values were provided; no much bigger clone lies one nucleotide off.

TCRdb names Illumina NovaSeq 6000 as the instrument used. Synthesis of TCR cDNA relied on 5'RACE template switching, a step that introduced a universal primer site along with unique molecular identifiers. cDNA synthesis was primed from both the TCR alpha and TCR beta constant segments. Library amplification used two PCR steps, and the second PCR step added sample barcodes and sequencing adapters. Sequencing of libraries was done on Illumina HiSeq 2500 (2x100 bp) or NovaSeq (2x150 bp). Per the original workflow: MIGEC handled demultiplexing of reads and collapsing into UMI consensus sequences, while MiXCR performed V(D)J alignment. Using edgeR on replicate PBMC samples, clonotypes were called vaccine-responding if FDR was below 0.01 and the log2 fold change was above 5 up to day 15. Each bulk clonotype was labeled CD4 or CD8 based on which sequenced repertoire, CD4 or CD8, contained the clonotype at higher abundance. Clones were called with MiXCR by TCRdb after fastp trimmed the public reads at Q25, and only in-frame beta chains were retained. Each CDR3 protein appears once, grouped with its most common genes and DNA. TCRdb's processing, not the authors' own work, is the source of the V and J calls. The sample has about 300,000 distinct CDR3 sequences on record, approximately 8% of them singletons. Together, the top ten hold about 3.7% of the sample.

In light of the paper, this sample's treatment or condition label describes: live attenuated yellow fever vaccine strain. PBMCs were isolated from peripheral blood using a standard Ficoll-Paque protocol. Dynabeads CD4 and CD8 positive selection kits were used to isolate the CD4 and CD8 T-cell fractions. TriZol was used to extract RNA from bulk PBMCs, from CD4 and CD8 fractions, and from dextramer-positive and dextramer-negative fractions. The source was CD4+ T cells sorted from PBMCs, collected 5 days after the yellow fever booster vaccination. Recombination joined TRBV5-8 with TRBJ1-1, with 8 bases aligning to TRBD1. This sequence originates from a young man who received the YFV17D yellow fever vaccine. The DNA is TGTGCCAGCACCGTCACAGGGGGCACTGAAGCTTTCTTT. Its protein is CASTVTGGTEAFF.